Sequencing of this T cell receptor beta chain was carried out in a study of response to subunit inactivated influenza vaccine. A single record per CDR3 protein comes from TCRdb applying MiXCR to the RT-PCR reads. The sample contains hundreds of thousands of distinct CDR3 sequences, about 11% of which appear only once. The germline CDR1 and CDR2 sequences are SEHNR and FQNEAQ (reference sequence). J was trimmed by 1 base and V by 2 bases; bases with no gene match: 3. CDR3 size: 16 residues. These data also formed part of another study, on T cells expressing NK-cell markers. As that study records: Making the TCR beta cDNA relied on 5'RACE template switching with UMIs. Alpha-beta TCR T cells were the sole sorting target in several experiments, owing to an anti-gamma-delta TCR antibody. In a handful of donors, dominant clonotypes made up about 25-60.1% of CD3+CD56-NKG2C+ cells.

J is TRBJ2-5 and V is TRBV7-9; 11 bases agree with TRBD2. This sample comprised PBMCs from blood, obtained on the day of vaccination. The TCR was taken from a man aged 50 to 60 who received an inactivated influenza vaccine. The CDR3 DNA reads TGTGCCAGCAGCTTAACCGGGACTAGCGGCCAAGAGACCCAGTACTTC. Protein: CASSLTGTSGQETQYF.